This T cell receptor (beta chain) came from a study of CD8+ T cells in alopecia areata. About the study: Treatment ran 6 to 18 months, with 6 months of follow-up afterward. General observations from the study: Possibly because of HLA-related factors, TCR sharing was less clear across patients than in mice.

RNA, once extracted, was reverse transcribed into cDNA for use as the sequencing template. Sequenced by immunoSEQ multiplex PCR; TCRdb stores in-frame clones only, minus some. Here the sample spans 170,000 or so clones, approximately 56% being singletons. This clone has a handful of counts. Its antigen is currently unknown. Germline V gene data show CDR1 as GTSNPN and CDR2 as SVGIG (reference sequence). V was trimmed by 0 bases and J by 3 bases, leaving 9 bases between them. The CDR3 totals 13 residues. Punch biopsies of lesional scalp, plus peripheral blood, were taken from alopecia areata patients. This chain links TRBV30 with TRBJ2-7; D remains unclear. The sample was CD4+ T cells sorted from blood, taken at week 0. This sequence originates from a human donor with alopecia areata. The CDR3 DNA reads TGTGCCTGGAGTGTATACGGATACTACGAGCAGTACTTC. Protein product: CAWSVYGYYEQYF. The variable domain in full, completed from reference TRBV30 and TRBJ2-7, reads SQTIHQWPATLVQPVGSPLSLECTVEGTSNPNLYWYRQAAGRGLQLLFYSVGIGQISSEVPQNLSASRPQDRQFILSSKKLLLSDSGFYLCAWSVYGYYEQYFGPGTRLTVT.